These 24 T cell receptor beta chains share one sample of origin, sequenced in a study of technical replicates of blood from several donors. The table came from immunoSEQ multiplex PCR; TCRdb's copy has only in-frame clones and leaves some out. The repertoire holds tens of thousands of clones, 94% seen once, with more than 0.2% in the top ten. Material: T cells isolated from PBMCs. All receptors come from a human donor in good health.

The chain recombines TRBV28 with TRBJ2-1, with 7 nucleotides matching TRBD2. CDR3 length equals 12 residues. Germline CDR1 and CDR2: MDHEN and SYDVKM. V dropped 7 bases and J dropped 9; count of bases not matched to a gene: 6. For the CDR3, the DNA is TGTGCCAGCATGGACTGGGAGGGTGAGCAGTTCTTC. Its translation is CASMDWEGEQFF.

The chain joins TRBV30 to TRBJ1-5; TRBD1 aligns across 7 bases. CDR1 and CDR2 (germline): GTSNPN, SVGIG (reference sequence). Trimming cost V 2 bases and J 2 bases; bases outside gene matches: 3. CDR3 length: 14 residues. CDR3 region: CAWSFDRGNQPQHF. CDR3 nucleotides: TGTGCCTGGAGTTTTGACAGGGGCAATCAGCCCCAGCATTTT.

The V and J genes are TRBV12-5 and TRBJ1-1, with D tentatively TRBD1 (6 bases). V was pared by 10 bases and J by 1 base, with 19 bases between. The V gene's germline CDR1 is LGHNT and CDR2 FRNRAP. The CDR3 contains 15 residues. DNA of the CDR3: TGTGCTACCTGTCTGGGACAAATCGCGAACACTGAAGCTTTCTTT. This encodes CATCLGQIANTEAFF.

This clone was counted a single time. A junction boundary mismatches the germline segment, possibly from a read error. The chain carries TRBV14 and TRBJ2-7; TRBD1 is a possible D gene (6 bases). CDR3 length: 16 residues. Looked up from germline, CDR1 is SGHDN and CDR2 is FVKESK. The CDR3 nucleotides read TGTGCCGGCAGCCAAGATGAACAGGGTAATTCCTACGAGCAGTACTTC. This sequence encodes CAGSQDEQGNSYEQYF.

The rearrangement links TRBV19 to TRBJ1-1, with no clear D. Trimming removed 4 bases at V and 5 bases at J, with 11 bases between. The CDR3 consists of 13 residues. Germline CDR1 reads LNHDA; CDR2 reads SQIVND (reference sequence). CDR3 coding DNA: TGTGCCAGTAGTACGCAAAGAGGGACTGAAGCTTTCTTT. It yields the protein CASSTQRGTEAFF.

CDR3: CASSPGQYGYTF. The CDR3 DNA reads TGTGCCAGCAGTCCCGGACAGTATGGCTACACCTTC. The chain carries TRBV25-1 and TRBJ1-2; maybe TRBD1 (6 bases). Per the germline V gene, CDR1 is MGHDK and CDR2 is SYGVNS. Trimming removed 5 bases from V and 5 bases from J, with 9 bases in between. This CDR3 spans 12 amino acids.

The chain couples TRBV5-6 to TRBJ2-1, with 8 bases matching TRBD1. V dropped 2 bases and J dropped 8; count of bases not matched to a gene: 6. The CDR3 sequence is 14 residues long. In germline, CDR1 is SGHDT, CDR2 YYEEEE. The CDR3 spells CASSFRTGIYEQFF. The CDR3 nucleotides read TGTGCCAGCAGCTTTCGGACAGGGATTTATGAGCAGTTCTTC.

The V and J genes are TRBV25-1 and TRBJ2-6, with D perhaps matching TRBD1 (5 bases). V lost 2 bases, J lost 2 bases, and 16 bases lay in between. The germline gives CDR1 MGHDK, CDR2 SYGVNS. CDR3 length: 18 residues. The CDR3 DNA reads as TGTGCCAGCAGTGAAGGGGTACAGGAGAAGCCTGGGGCCAACGTCCTGACTTTC. Translated, it gives CASSEGVQEKPGANVLTF.

V is TRBV30 and J is TRBJ1-3; D gene uncertain. The CDR3 extends over 14 amino acids. Germline CDR1 GTSNPN, CDR2 SVGIG (reference sequence). V lost 5 bases and J 2 bases, leaving 13 bases between the germline ends. The CDR3 DNA follows: TGTGCCTGGGACCCGGGATTTACTGGAAACACCATATATTTT. Translating it yields CAWDPGFTGNTIYF. Based on the CDR3 plus reference TRBV30 and TRBJ1-3, the full variable domain is SQTIHQWPATLVQPVGSPLSLECTVEGTSNPNLYWYRQAAGRGLQLLFYSVGIGQISSEVPQNLSASRPQDRQFILSSKKLLLSDSGFYLCAWDPGFTGNTIYFGEGSWLTVV.

This clone was counted between two and nine times. The rearrangement joins TRBV18 to TRBJ2-5, with D possibly being TRBD2 (5 bases). Trimming took off 6 bases at V and 2 bases at J, with 16 bases between the two ends. Germline V gene sequence: CDR1 KGHSH, CDR2 LQKENI. The CDR3 is 15 residues long. The CDR3 DNA follows: TGTGCCAGCTCCCCCGTTGACGGCGGGCAAGAGACCCAGTACTTC. Translating it yields CASSPVDGGQETQYF.

The chain joins TRBV12-5 to TRBJ2-5, with D possibly being TRBD1 (7 bases). The germline V gene encodes CDR1 LGHNT and CDR2 FRNRAP. There are 14 residues in the CDR3. V was clipped by 6 bases and J by 3 bases, with 14 bases between them. The CDR3 region is CASGPGGPEETQYF. The DNA of the CDR3 is TGTGCTAGTGGCCCAGGGGGGCCGGAAGAGACCCAGTACTTC.

V is TRBV27 and J is TRBJ1-5; 7 nucleotides agree with TRBD1. CDR1 is MNHEY and CDR2 is SMNVEV in the germline V gene (reference sequence). The CDR3 contains 15 residues. V lost 3 bases to trimming and J lost 0 bases; unmatched junction nucleotides: 2. The CDR3 bases are TGTGCCAGCAGTTTTGACAGGGTTAGCAATCAGCCCCAGCATTTT. It is translated as CASSFDRVSNQPQHF.

DNA for the CDR3: TGTGCCAGCAGTGAATTTACAGGGAACTATGGCTACACCTTC. The encoded protein is CASSEFTGNYGYTF. The gene calls are TRBV2 and TRBJ1-2; D may be TRBD1 (6 bases). This CDR3 comprises 14 residues. Germline CDR1 SNHLY, CDR2 FYNNEI. Trimming pared 2 bases from V and 2 bases from J, leaving 9 bases between. Looking up the rest from reference TRBV2 and TRBJ1-2 gives the full variable domain: EPEVTQTPSHQVTQMGQEVILRCVPISNHLYFYWYRQILGQKVEFLVSFYNNEISEKSEIFDDQFSVERPDGSNFTLKIRSTKLEDSAMYFCASSEFTGNYGYTFGSGTRLTVV.

The V gene is TRBV30, the J gene TRBJ2-7; 10 bases line up with TRBD1. The CDR3 sequence is 15 residues long. Per germline, CDR1 GTSNPN and CDR2 SVGIG (reference sequence). After removal of 1 base from V and 7 bases from J, the junction contained 10 bases not matched to a gene. CDR3 protein: CAWSGGRQGAREQYF. CDR3 DNA: TGTGCCTGGAGTGGGGGCAGACAGGGGGCGCGGGAGCAGTACTTC.

The rearrangement uses TRBV18 and TRBJ2-7; 7 positions match TRBD1. The germline V gene encodes CDR1 KGHSH and CDR2 LQKENI. V lost 6 bases to trimming and J lost 1 base; unmatched junction nucleotides: 6. CDR3 length: 14 amino acids. This CDR3 reads CASSSMGQSYEQYF. CDR3 bases: TGTGCCAGCTCCTCGATGGGACAGTCCTACGAGCAGTACTTC. The variable domain in full, completed from reference TRBV18 and TRBJ2-7, reads NAGVMQNPRHLVRRRGQEARLRCSPMKGHSHVYWYRQLPEEGLKFMVYLQKENIIDESGMPKERFSAEFPKEGPSILRIQQVVRGDSAAYFCASSSMGQSYEQYFGPGTRLTVT.

The genes are TRBV30 and TRBJ1-1, with D possibly being TRBD1 (5 bases). The germline V gene has CDR1 GTSNPN and CDR2 SVGIG (reference sequence). Trimming stripped 0 bases from V and 4 bases from J, with 15 bases between. This CDR3 has 15 amino acids. The CDR3 region is CAWSVILGGGTEAFF. CDR3 sequence (DNA): TGTGCCTGGAGTGTAATCTTGGGGGGAGGCACTGAAGCTTTCTTT.

The rearrangement links TRBV10-2 to TRBJ2-3; 9 bases map to TRBD2. CDR1 WSHSY and CDR2 SAAADI come from the germline V gene. This CDR3 spans 16 amino acids. After removal of 7 bases from V and 4 bases from J, the junction contained 12 bases not matched to a gene. CDR3 nucleotide sequence: TGCGCCAGCAAATTTGCGGGAGGGCCGGGTGCAGATACGCAGTATTTT. Its protein is CASKFAGGPGADTQYF.

The V gene is TRBV7-9, the J gene TRBJ1-1; D gene uncertain. The germline V gene has CDR1 SEHNR and CDR2 FQNEAQ (reference sequence). The V end lost 3 bases, the J end lost 8 bases, and 7 bases lay between the germline ends. This CDR3 has 11 amino acids. Written as DNA, the CDR3 is TGTGCCAGCAGCTTCGAGGGAGAAGCTTTCTTT. This codes for CASSFEGEAFF.

The V gene is TRBV28, the J gene TRBJ2-7, with 8 bases lining up with TRBD2. Looked up from germline, CDR1 is MDHEN and CDR2 is SYDVKM. The CDR3 is made up of 16 amino acids. The ends lost 8 bases at V and 7 bases at J; junction bases unmatched: 19. CDR3 residues: CASSSRGGPGGGEQYF. For the CDR3, the DNA is TGTGCCAGCTCCTCCCGGGGGGGCCCCGGGGGAGGGGAGCAGTACTTC.

The J gene is TRBJ2-5, the V gene TRBV6-6, with TRBD1 identical over 11 bases. Per the germline V gene, CDR1 is MNHNY and CDR2 is SVGAGI (reference sequence). V trimming: 5 bases; J trimming: 6 bases; junction bases outside the gene matches: 5. The CDR3 has 14 residues. The chain's CDR3 is CASSPGQGAKTQYF. CDR3 in DNA: TGTGCCAGCAGTCCCGGACAGGGGGCGAAGACCCAGTACTTC.

CDR3 in DNA: TGTGCCACCAGCAGCGACCCCCGGGACAGGGGTCGGCAGCCCCAGCATTTT. Translated, it gives CATSSDPRDRGRQPQHF. V gene TRBV15 combines with J gene TRBJ1-5; 10 positions agree with TRBD1. The germline gives CDR1 LNHNV, CDR2 YYDKDF (reference sequence). CDR3 size: 17 residues. The trim removed 3 bases at V and 7 bases at J, leaving 12 bases unmatched.

This clone has just a few counts. The chain has TRBV18 and TRBJ2-1; 9 positions agree with TRBD2. The J segment lost 3 bases and the V segment lost 0 bases, leaving 6 bases of the junction unmatched. The CDR3 extends over 17 amino acids. Germline CDR1 is KGHSH and CDR2 is LQKENI. CDR3 nucleotides: TGTGCCAGCTCACCACCGGGGCGGGGGGGGAACTACAATGAGCAGTTCTTC. Protein sequence: CASSPPGRGGNYNEQFF.

V usage is TRBV11-2 and J usage is TRBJ2-1; 7 bases align to TRBD2. The CDR3 runs to 17 residues. Per the germline V gene, CDR1 is SGHAT and CDR2 is FQNNGV. Trimming took 2 bases from V and 7 from J; bases not matched to a gene: 14. The CDR3 region is CASSLTGRGGSENEQFF. The CDR3 DNA sequence: TGTGCCAGCAGCTTAACCGGGCGAGGCGGGAGTGAGAATGAGCAGTTCTTC. The full variable domain, its missing parts supplied by reference TRBV11-2 and TRBJ2-1, is EAGVAQSPRYKIIEKRQSVAFWCNPISGHATLYWYQQILGQGPKLLIQFQNNGVVDDSQLPKDRFSAERLKGVDSTLKIQPAKLEDSAVYLCASSLTGRGGSENEQFFGPGTRLTVL.

The chain combines TRBV9 with TRBJ2-3; TRBD2 might be the D (7 bases). The ends were cut back, 1 base at V and 9 bases at J, with 24 bases in the middle. CDR1 is SGDLS and CDR2 is YYNGEE in the germline V gene. This CDR3 region has 17 residues. The CDR3 here is CASSVSGGGFSGETQYF. In DNA, the CDR3 is TGTGCCAGCAGCGTATCGGGCGGGGGCTTTTCTGGCGAAACGCAGTATTTT.